The entry that follows covers one T cell receptor (beta chain) sequence. Its specificity is not known. Germline CDR1 and CDR2: SGDLS and YYNGEE. The length of the CDR3 is 13 residues. This sample is drawn from a study of monozygotic twins with inflammatory bowel disease. Study-wide findings and caveats: TCRbeta diversity (inverse Simpson) was lower in IBD patients than in healthy co-twins. Researchers reported no repertoire similarity difference between concordant and discordant twins, possibly from limited power.

TCRdb derives one entry per CDR3 protein from the 5' RACE reads, leaving out DNA. This sample's table has fewer than 400,000 distinct CDR3 sequences. The specimen sequenced was blood. V gene TRBV9 combines with J gene TRBJ1-4; lacking DNA, the TRBD1 call made by TCRdb goes unchecked. This clonotype was sampled from a human donor with ulcerative colitis or Crohn's disease, or a healthy co-twin of an affected twin (not recorded which). The CDR3: CASQPAPREKLFF.